This T cell receptor beta chain was recovered during a study of blood T cell repertoires in COVID-19. The method was immunoSEQ multiplex PCR; TCRdb's version includes in-frame clones alone and lacks a portion of them. The sample carries about 160,000 clones, over 70% recorded once. The CDR3 is 18 residues long. The germline V gene has CDR1 SGHTA and CDR2 FQGNSA. V shed 2 bases and J 7 bases; nucleotides not matched to a gene: 10. V usage is TRBV7-2 and J usage is TRBJ2-3; TRBD2 matches at 15 bases. Sequenced: peripheral blood. The source of this sequence is a woman aged 80 or older with active or convalescent COVID-19. The CDR3 nucleotides are TGTGCCAGCAGCTTAAATTTGCCGGGACTAGCGGGGGGAAATACGCAGTATTTT. This codes for CASSLNLPGLAGGNTQYF.